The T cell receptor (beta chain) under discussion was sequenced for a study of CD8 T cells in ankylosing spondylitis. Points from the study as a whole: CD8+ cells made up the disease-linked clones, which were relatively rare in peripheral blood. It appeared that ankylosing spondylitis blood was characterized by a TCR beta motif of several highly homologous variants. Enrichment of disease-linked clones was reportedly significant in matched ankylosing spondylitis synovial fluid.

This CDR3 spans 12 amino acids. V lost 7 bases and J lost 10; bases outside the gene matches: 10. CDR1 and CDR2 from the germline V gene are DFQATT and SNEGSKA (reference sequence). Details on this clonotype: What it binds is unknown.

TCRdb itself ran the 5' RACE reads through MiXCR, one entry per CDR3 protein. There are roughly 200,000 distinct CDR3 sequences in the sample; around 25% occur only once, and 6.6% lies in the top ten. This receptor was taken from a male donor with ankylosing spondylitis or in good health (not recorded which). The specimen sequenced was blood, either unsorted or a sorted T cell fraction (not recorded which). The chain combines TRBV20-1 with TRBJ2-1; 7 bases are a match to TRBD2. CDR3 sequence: CSVEGGPREQFF. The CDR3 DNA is TGCAGTGTAGAGGGAGGGCCGAGGGAGCAGTTCTTC.